The sequence of this T cell receptor (beta chain) was determined in a study of T-cell reconstitution after alpha-beta-depleted transplantation in children. Germline V gene sequence: CDR1 DFQATT, CDR2 SNEGSKA (reference sequence). V dropped 2 bases and J dropped 4 bases, with 17 bases sitting between them. The length of the CDR3 is 15 residues. Preparation of the TCRbeta library used unique molecular identifiers. TCRdb called the PCR reads again in MiXCR, with one record for every CDR3 protein. The sample has around 600,000 distinct CDR3 sequences; roughly 17% are singletons. The sequence derives from a human donor who donated a stem cell graft to a child with acute myeloid leukemia. Sequenced here: PBMCs from the stem cell graft donor, sampled from the stem cell graft. The chain carries TRBV20-1 and TRBJ1-1, with D possibly being TRBD1 (5 bases). The CDR3 loop reads CSARSGRGTGTEAFF. CDR3 nucleotide sequence: TGCAGTGCTAGATCAGGACGGGGGACGGGCACTGAAGCTTTCTTT.